This is a list of T cell receptor beta chains from one sample in a study of low-dose radiotherapy and immunotherapy resistance in tumors. One entry per CDR3 protein, called by TCRdb with MiXCR from the reads. Among 95,000 to 100,000 distinct CDR3 sequences listed, roughly 20% were seen once. The material sequenced was PBMCs, taken after low-dose radiotherapy plus immunotherapy. These receptors all come from a male donor with prostate cancer. Both conserved end residues are part of each CDR3. D genes are given only for firm matches. Some rows mark clone size as missing; the rest say once, few, many or name a class of expanded clone.

size	J	V	D	DNA	CDR3
many	TRBJ2-7	TRBV6-2/TRBV6-3	TRBD1	TGTGCCAGCAGTTACTCATCTGGACAGGTTGAGCAGTACTTC	CASSYSSGQVEQYF
-	TRBJ2-5	TRBV29-1	TRBD1	TGCAGCGTTGGGGGACAGGGGCTGGAGACCCAGTACTTC	CSVGGQGLETQYF
-	TRBJ2-2	TRBV7-2	-	TGTGCCAGCAGCTCCATGGGGGGCACCGGGGAGCTGTTTTTT	CASSSMGGTGELFF
many	TRBJ2-7	TRBV13	-	TGTGCCAGCAGCTTAGGGACAGGAGAATGGCAGTACTTC	CASSLGTGEWQYF
many	TRBJ2-1	TRBV7-6	-	TGTGCCAGCAGTGGGGGTCGGGGCAATGAGCAGTTCTTC	CASSGGRGNEQFF
once	TRBJ2-7	TRBV5-4	-	TGTGCCAGCAACAATTTGGGCTACGAGCAGTACTTC	CASNNLGYEQYF
-	TRBJ1-1	TRBV12-3/TRBV12-4	-	TGTGCCAGCAGTTCCCCAGAGGACAGCTACACTGAAGCTTTCTTT	CASSSPEDSYTEAFF
many	TRBJ2-1	TRBV9	TRBD2	TGTGCCAGCAGCTCGGCGGGGGGGGCCGGGGGTTCCTACAATGAGCAGTTCTTC	CASSSAGGAGGSYNEQFF
once	TRBJ2-1	TRBV12-3/TRBV12-4	TRBD1	TGTGCCAGCAGTGCTAGATTGGACAGGGGGCAAAATGAGCAGTTCTTC	CASSARLDRGQNEQFF
-	TRBJ2-1	TRBV18	-	TGTGCCAGCTCACCAGGGCGCTTTAGGGCCAGTGAGCAGTTCTTC	CASSPGRFRASEQFF
many	TRBJ2-3	TRBV7-2	-	TGTGCCAGCAGCTTAGTTGCCCGGTCCGCAGATACGCAGTATTTT	CASSLVARSADTQYF
many	TRBJ1-6	TRBV6-5	-	TGTGCCAGCAGTTACACCCCGACAGCGGGGAATTCACCCCTCCACTTT	CASSYTPTAGNSPLHF
many	TRBJ2-3	TRBV24-1	-	TGTGCCACCAGTGCGCAGGGTGGTCCAGATACGCAGTATTTT	CATSAQGGPDTQYF
many	TRBJ2-5	TRBV29-1	TRBD2	TGCAGCGCTTCGACTAGCGGAGAGACCCAGTACTTC	CSASTSGETQYF
many	TRBJ2-3	TRBV9	TRBD2	TGTGCCAGCAGCGAGGGACTAGAAGTTACGCAGTATTTT	CASSEGLEVTQYF
few	TRBJ2-7	TRBV28	-	TGTGCCAGCAGTATGACTACCTCGGGGCTCGAGCAGTACTTC	CASSMTTSGLEQYF
-	TRBJ2-5	TRBV14	-	TGTGCCAGCAGGAGGGACACCGCACTTCAAGAGACCCAGTACTTC	CASRRDTALQETQYF
many	TRBJ2-2	TRBV28	-	TGTGCCAGCAGGCCCCCTAGAGTCGCCGGGGAGCTGTTTTTT	CASRPPRVAGELFF
many	TRBJ2-5	TRBV25-1	-	TGTGCCAGCAGGGGGGCAGGGATTAAGATGGAGACCCAGTACTTC	CASRGAGIKMETQYF
many	TRBJ2-1	TRBV20-1	-	TGCAGTGCGCCGACGGAGAACAAGCCCTACAATGAGCAGTTCTTC	CSAPTENKPYNEQFF
-	TRBJ2-7	TRBV6-2/TRBV6-3	-	TGTGCCAGCAGTTACTCCCGAACCGACGAGCAGTACTTC	CASSYSRTDEQYF
few	TRBJ2-2	TRBV19	-	TGTGCCAGTAGCCCAGTACATCAACTAAACACCGGGGAGCTGTTTTTT	CASSPVHQLNTGELFF
many	TRBJ1-2	TRBV11-2	-	TGTGCCAGCGCCGCCGGGACACACAACTATGGCTACACCTTC	CASAAGTHNYGYTF
many	TRBJ1-6	TRBV28	TRBD1	TGTGCCAGCAGGCGACCCGGGACAGGCCCTAATTCACCCCTCCACTTT	CASRRPGTGPNSPLHF
few	TRBJ2-7	TRBV7-9	-	TGTGCCAGCAGCTTAAGCGGCCTCTACGAGCAGTACTTC	CASSLSGLYEQYF
many	TRBJ1-1	TRBV2	-	TGTGCCAGCAGTGGAGAACAGGGAGGCGAAGCTTTCTTT	CASSGEQGGEAFF
many	TRBJ2-3	TRBV28	-	TGTGCCAGCAGTTGGGCAGGGGAGACAGATACGCAGTATTTT	CASSWAGETDTQYF
-	TRBJ2-5	TRBV5-4	-	TGTGCCAGCAGCCCCCTGAATTCCGTTCAAGAGACCCAGTACTTC	CASSPLNSVQETQYF
many	TRBJ2-7	TRBV5-5	-	TGCGCCAGCAGCCCATCCCCGGGCGCTCCCTACGAGCAGTACTTC	CASSPSPGAPYEQYF
many	TRBJ2-6	TRBV11-3	-	TGTGCCAGCAGCCTCCGGGGTCATGCAGGGGCCAACGTCCTGACTTTC	CASSLRGHAGANVLTF
many	TRBJ1-6	TRBV12-3/TRBV12-4	TRBD1	TGTGCCAGCAGGGAGACAGGGGAAGGATATTCACCCCTCCACTTT	CASRETGEGYSPLHF
many	TRBJ1-1	TRBV7-2	-	TGTGCCAGCAGCTCCTCGCCGGCGGGACTTGAAGCTTTCTTT	CASSSSPAGLEAFF
few	TRBJ2-3	TRBV3-1	-	TGTGCCAGCAGCCAAGAACGGTCGCTCACGCAGTATTTT	CASSQERSLTQYF
many	TRBJ2-7	TRBV5-1	TRBD2	TGCGCCAGCAGCCCGGGACTAGCGGGGGGACTCTCCTACGAGCAGTACTTC	CASSPGLAGGLSYEQYF
many	TRBJ2-1	TRBV7-2	-	TGTGCCAGCAGCTTAGGTCTTAGCGACAGCTCCTACAATGAGCAGTTCTTC	CASSLGLSDSSYNEQFF
many	TRBJ1-1	TRBV20-1	TRBD1	TGCAGGGTACCGACAGGGGGAGTGAACACTGAAGCTTTCTTT	CRVPTGGVNTEAFF
many	TRBJ2-2	TRBV24-1	-	TGTGCCACCAGTCAAACCGGGGAGCTGTTTTTT	CATSQTGELFF
-	TRBJ2-3	TRBV2	-	TGTGCCAGCAGAGAAGGGAGCCATACGCAGTATTTT	CASREGSHTQYF
many	TRBJ1-1	TRBV3-1	-	TGTGCCAGCAGCCAGATCAACACTGAAGCTTTCTTT	CASSQINTEAFF
many	TRBJ1-6	TRBV4-1	-	TGCGCCAGCAGCCAAGTTCCTGGACAGCATTCACCCCTCCACTTT	CASSQVPGQHSPLHF
many	TRBJ1-2	TRBV2	TRBD1	TGTGCCAGCAGTGCCGGGACAGGGGCCGGCTATGGCTACACCTTC	CASSAGTGAGYGYTF
many	TRBJ2-3	TRBV20-1	-	TGCAGTGCCCTAGGCGACTCTAGCACAGATACGCAGTATTTT	CSALGDSSTDTQYF
few	TRBJ2-2	TRBV12-3/TRBV12-4	-	TGTGCCAGCAGTTTAGACACCTGGTTCGCGAACACCGGGGAGCTGTTTTTT	CASSLDTWFANTGELFF
many	TRBJ2-1	TRBV6-2/TRBV6-3	-	TGTGCCAGCAGTTCCCGACGTAACAGGGCCCGCAATGAGCAGTTCTTC	CASSSRRNRARNEQFF
many	TRBJ1-6	TRBV5-5	TRBD1	TGTGCCAGCAGCTCCGGGACAGGGAGGAATTCACCCCTCCACTTT	CASSSGTGRNSPLHF
many	TRBJ2-7	TRBV5-1	-	TGCGCCAGCAGCCCCTGGACGGATTCCTACGAGCAGTACTTC	CASSPWTDSYEQYF